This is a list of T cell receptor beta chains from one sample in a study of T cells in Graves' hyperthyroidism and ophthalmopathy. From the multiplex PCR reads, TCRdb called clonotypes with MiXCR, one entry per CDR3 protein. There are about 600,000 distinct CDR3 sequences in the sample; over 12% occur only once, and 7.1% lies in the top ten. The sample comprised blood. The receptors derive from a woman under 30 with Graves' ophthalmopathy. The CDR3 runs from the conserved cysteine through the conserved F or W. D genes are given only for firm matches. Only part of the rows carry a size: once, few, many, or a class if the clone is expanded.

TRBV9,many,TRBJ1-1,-,TGTGCCAGCACCAAAACCGGGACAACGAACACTGAAGCTTTCTTT,CASTKTGTTNTEAFF
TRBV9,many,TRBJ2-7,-,TGTGCCAGCAGCCTCAACTTGAGCGGCGAGCAGTACTTC,CASSLNLSGEQYF
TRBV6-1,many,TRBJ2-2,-,TGTGCCAGCAGTGAAGTAGGGTGGGGTCAGGCGGACACCGGGGAGCTGTTTTTT,CASSEVGWGQADTGELFF
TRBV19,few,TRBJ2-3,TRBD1,TGTGCCAGTACCTCCGGGACAGGGAATTGGGGGACAGATACGCAGTATTTT,CASTSGTGNWGTDTQYF
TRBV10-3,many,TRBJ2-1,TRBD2,TGTGCCATCAGTGAGTCCCTGTTGCGGGAGAGTTACAATGAGCAGTTCTTC,CAISESLLRESYNEQFF
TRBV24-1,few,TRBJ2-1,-,TGTGCCACCAGTGATCCCCGGGAGAGCTCCTACAATGAGCAGTTCTTC,CATSDPRESSYNEQFF
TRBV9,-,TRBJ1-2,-,TGTGCCAGCAGCGAACTAAGAGGCTACACCTTC,CASSELRGYTF
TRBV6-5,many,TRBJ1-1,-,TGTGCCAGCAGTTACTCGGGGCAGGGTGGCGCTGAAGCTTTCTTT,CASSYSGQGGAEAFF
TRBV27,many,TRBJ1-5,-,TGTGCCAGCAGCCAATGGGCCCACCCGGATCAGCCCCAGCATTTT,CASSQWAHPDQPQHF
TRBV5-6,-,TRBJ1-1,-,TGTGCCAGCAGCTTGGGACATAGGAGGACTGAAGCTTTCTTT,CASSLGHRRTEAFF
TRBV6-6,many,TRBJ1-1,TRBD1,TGTGCCAGCAGTTACGCCCGGACAGGGGGGTTCTACCAAGCTTTCTTT,CASSYARTGGFYQAFF
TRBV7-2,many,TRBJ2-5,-,TGTGCCAGCAGCTTAGCGCTATTGGAGAGGGAGACCCAGTACTTC,CASSLALLERETQYF
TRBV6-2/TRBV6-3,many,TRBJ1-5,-,TGTGCCAGCAGTTACTCTTTAGGGGTGGGCCTCCGGAGAGACGGTCAGCCCCAGCATTTT,CASSYSLGVGLRRDGQPQHF
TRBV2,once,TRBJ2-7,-,TGTGCCAGCAGTGACGGGGCGGGAAAAGGGTACGAGCAGTACTTC,CASSDGAGKGYEQYF
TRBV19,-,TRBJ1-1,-,TGTGCCAGTAGCTGGATGAACACTGAAGCTTTCTTT,CASSWMNTEAFF
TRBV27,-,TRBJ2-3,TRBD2,TGTGCCAGCAGTTCACTAGCGGGAGGAGCTAGCACAGATACGCAGTATTTT,CASSSLAGGASTDTQYF
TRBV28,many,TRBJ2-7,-,TGTGCCAGCAGTTTTCGGCTCGAATACCCCTCCTACGAGCAGTACTTC,CASSFRLEYPSYEQYF
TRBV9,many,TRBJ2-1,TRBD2,TGTGCCAGCAGCTTGACTAGCGGGAACCACAATGAGCAGTTCTTC,CASSLTSGNHNEQFF
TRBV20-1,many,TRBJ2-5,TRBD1,TGCAGTGCTCGTCGGACAGGGGGAGAGACCCAGTACTTC,CSARRTGGETQYF
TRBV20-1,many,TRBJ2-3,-,TGCAGTGCTAGAAACGCGGATCGAGGATCAGATACGCAGTATTTT,CSARNADRGSDTQYF
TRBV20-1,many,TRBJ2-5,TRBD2,TGCAGTGCTACTCCCCGACTAGCCGGGGAGACCCAGTACTTC,CSATPRLAGETQYF
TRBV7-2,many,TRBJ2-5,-,TGTGCCAGCAGCCCCCAGTCACTAGCTCAAGAGACCCAGTACTTC,CASSPQSLAQETQYF
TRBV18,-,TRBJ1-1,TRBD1,TGTGCCAGCTCATCTAGGGGACAGGGGGCTTGGAACACTGAAGCTTTCTTT,CASSSRGQGAWNTEAFF
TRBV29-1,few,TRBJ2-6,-,TGCAGCGGGCGGGTCCCGGGGGCCAACGTCCTGACTTTC,CSGRVPGANVLTF
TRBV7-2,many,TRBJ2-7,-,TGTGCCAGCAGCCCTAACATGGGGGGCTACGAGCAGTACTTC,CASSPNMGGYEQYF
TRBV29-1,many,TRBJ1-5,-,TGCAGCGTTGAAGCCACCCCAAATCAGCCCCAGCATTTT,CSVEATPNQPQHF
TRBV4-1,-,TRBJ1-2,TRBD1,TGCGCCAGCAGCCAACCGGGACAGATTCTTAACTATGGCTACACCTTC,CASSQPGQILNYGYTF
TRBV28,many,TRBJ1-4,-,TGTGCCAGCAGTTCCGAATTTGAAAAACTGTTTTTT,CASSSEFEKLFF
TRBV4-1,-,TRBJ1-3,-,TGCGCCAGCAGCCAAGCCCACCTCTCTGGAAACACCATATATTTT,CASSQAHLSGNTIYF
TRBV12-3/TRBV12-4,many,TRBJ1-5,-,TGTGCCAGCAGCCCGGGGGGGGCCCCCATACAGCCCCAGCATTTT,CASSPGGAPIQPQHF
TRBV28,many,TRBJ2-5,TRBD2,TGTGCCAGCAGTTTCTATAGCGGGAGGGGGACCCAGTACTTC,CASSFYSGRGTQYF
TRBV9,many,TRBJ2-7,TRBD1,TGTGCCAGCAGCCCTCCCGGGACAGGGGATACCGAGCAGTACTTC,CASSPPGTGDTEQYF
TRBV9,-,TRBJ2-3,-,TGTGCCAGCAGCGCCCCCAACACAGATACGCAGTATTTT,CASSAPNTDTQYF
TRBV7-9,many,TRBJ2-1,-,TGTGCCAGCAGCTTAGGCAGGCTCCAGGGAAATGAGCAGTTCTTC,CASSLGRLQGNEQFF
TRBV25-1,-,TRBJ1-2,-,TGTGCCAGCAATAGCGACAGGAAGAAGTTAGCTAACTATGGCTACACCTTC,CASNSDRKKLANYGYTF
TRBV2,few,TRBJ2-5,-,TGTGCCAGCAGACCGACAGGCCGTCCGGGAGAGACCCAGTACTTC,CASRPTGRPGETQYF
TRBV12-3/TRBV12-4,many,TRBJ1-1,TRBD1,TGTGCCAGCAGTCAAGCTTGGACAGGGCGGATGAACACTGAAGCTTTCTTT,CASSQAWTGRMNTEAFF
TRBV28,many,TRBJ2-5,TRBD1,TGTGCCAGCAGTCTCCCACCGGGACAGGGAACAGAGACCCAGTACTTC,CASSLPPGQGTETQYF
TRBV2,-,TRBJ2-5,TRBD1,TGTGCCAGCAGTGCCCACCCCGGGACAGATGGGACCCAGTACTTC,CASSAHPGTDGTQYF
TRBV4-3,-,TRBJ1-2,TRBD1,TGCGCCAGCAGCCAAGGACAGGGAATCGACTATGGCTACACCTTC,CASSQGQGIDYGYTF
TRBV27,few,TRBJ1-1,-,TGTGCCAGCAGTTTGATTCCGGCGGTTGGCACTGAAGCTTTCTTT,CASSLIPAVGTEAFF
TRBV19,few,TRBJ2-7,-,TGTGCCAGTAGTATGAGCGGACGCTCCTACGAGCAGTACTTC,CASSMSGRSYEQYF
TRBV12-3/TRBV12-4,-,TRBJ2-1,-,TGTGCCAGCAATCCCCCCGGGGGCTCCTACAATGAGCAGTTCTTC,CASNPPGGSYNEQFF
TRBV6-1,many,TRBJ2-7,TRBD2,TGTGCCAGCAGTGGTCCGGGACTAGCGGGACTTGAGCAGTACTTC,CASSGPGLAGLEQYF
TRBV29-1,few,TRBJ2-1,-,TGCAGCGCCAATCGTCGGCAAGGGGACAATGAGCAGTTCTTC,CSANRRQGDNEQFF
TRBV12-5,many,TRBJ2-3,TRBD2,TGTGCTAGTGGTTTGGTACTCCCACTAGCGGGAGGTGGCGGCACAGATACGCAGTATTTT,CASGLVLPLAGGGGTDTQYF
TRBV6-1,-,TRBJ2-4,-,TGTGCCAGCAGACCGACCCCGTTGATTTCCAAAAACATTCAGTACTTC,CASRPTPLISKNIQYF
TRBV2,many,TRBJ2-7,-,TGTGCCAGCAGAGAAGGAGGGGGTGAGGACGAGCAGTACTTC,CASREGGGEDEQYF
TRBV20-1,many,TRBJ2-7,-,TGCAGTGCTAGAGATTCGCGCGGATTGAGTTACGAGCAGTACTTC,CSARDSRGLSYEQYF
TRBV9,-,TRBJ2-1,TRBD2,TGTGCCAGCAGCGTGACTAGCGGGAGGGCCAATGAGCAGTTCTTC,CASSVTSGRANEQFF
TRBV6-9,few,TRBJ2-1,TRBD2,TGTGCCAGCAGTTACGGGACTAGCGCGTATGAGCAGTTCTTC,CASSYGTSAYEQFF
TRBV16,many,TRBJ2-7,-,TGTGCCAGCAGCCAATCGACAGGGCTGGGGGCTAGCGGTAGCCACTACTACGAGCAGTACTTC,CASSQSTGLGASGSHYYEQYF
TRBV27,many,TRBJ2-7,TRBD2,TGTGCCAGCAGTTCGGGACTAGCGTACTACGAGCAGTACTTC,CASSSGLAYYEQYF
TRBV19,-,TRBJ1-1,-,TGTGCCAGTAGTATTGTGAGCCGGGGGACTGAAGCTTTCTTT,CASSIVSRGTEAFF
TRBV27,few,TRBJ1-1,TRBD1,TGTGCCAGCAGTCCAAGGGACAGAAGTACGGCTTTCTTT,CASSPRDRSTAFF